This is a list of T cell receptor beta chains from one sample in a study of blood T cell repertoires in COVID-19. Method: immunoSEQ multiplex PCR; TCRdb's copy keeps in-frame clones and lacks some. This sample carries some 140,000 clones, 84% of them seen once, and the ten largest clones take about 1.5%. Sequencing input: peripheral blood. These receptors were obtained from a man in his fifties or sixties with acute or convalescent COVID-19. The CDR3 runs from the conserved cysteine through the conserved F or W. A D gene is named only where the DNA matches it firmly. Where a row states a size, it is once, few, many or the class of an expanded clone; other rows omit it.

J gene | D gene | clone size | V gene | CDR3 protein | CDR3 DNA
TRBJ2-5 | NA | NA | TRBV4-1 | CASSRALGGQETQYF | TGCGCCAGCAGCCGAGCTCTCGGGGGCCAAGAGACCCAGTACTTC
TRBJ2-1 | TRBD2 | NA | TRBV7-9 | CASSLGLAGGKQFF | TGTGCCAGCAGCTTGGGACTAGCGGGAGGGAAGCAGTTCTTC
TRBJ2-3 | TRBD2 | NA | TRBV5-1 | CASSGLGGDTQYF | TGCGCCAGCAGCGGACTAGGAGGAGATACGCAGTATTTT
TRBJ1-1 | NA | NA | TRBV2 | CASSVQGLNTEAFF | TGTGCCAGCAGTGTGCAGGGCTTGAACACTGAAGCTTTCTTT
TRBJ2-3 | NA | NA | TRBV7-7 | CASSLDAGPTDTQYF | TGTGCCAGCAGCTTAGACGCGGGGCCCACAGATACGCAGTATTTT
TRBJ2-7 | TRBD2 | NA | TRBV11-2 | CASSLAPSGSYEQYF | TGTGCCAGCAGCTTAGCCCCTAGCGGCTCCTACGAGCAGTACTTC
TRBJ1-3 | NA | NA | TRBV10-3 | CAMTRGGDTIYF | TGTGCCATGACTCGTGGCGGGGACACCATATATTTT
TRBJ1-2 | TRBD1 | once | TRBV12-3/TRBV12-4 | CASSRTGSGYTF | TGTGCCAGCAGCCGGACAGGTAGTGGCTACACCTTC
TRBJ2-7 | TRBD1 | NA | TRBV11-2 | CASSNRDRVHEQYF | TGTGCCAGCAGCAACCGGGACAGGGTACACGAGCAGTACTTC
TRBJ2-2 | NA | NA | TRBV2 | CASNPSPGALTGELFF | TGTGCCAGCAATCCCAGTCCGGGAGCTTTAACCGGGGAGCTGTTTTTT
TRBJ2-2 | NA | NA | TRBV5-8 | CASSLIGAGRQVFF | TGTGCCAGCAGCTTGATTGGGGCAGGGCGTCAGGTGTTTTTT
TRBJ2-2 | NA | NA | TRBV6-1 | CASSESSRAANTGELFF | TGTGCCAGCAGCGAATCCTCCCGAGCCGCGAACACCGGGGAGCTGTTTTTT
TRBJ1-4 | NA | NA | TRBV14 | CASSLYGLSTNEKLFF | TGTGCCAGCAGCCTTTACGGACTCTCGACTAATGAAAAACTGTTTTTT
TRBJ2-2 | TRBD1 | NA | TRBV29-1 | CSADRGVNGELFF | TGCAGCGCCGACAGGGGGGTAAACGGGGAGCTGTTTTTT
TRBJ2-1 | TRBD2 | NA | TRBV5-6 | CASSFERLAGAEQFF | TGTGCCAGCAGCTTCGAACGACTAGCGGGAGCTGAGCAGTTCTTC
TRBJ2-5 | NA | NA | TRBV7-3 | CASSLWRKETQYF | TGTGCCAGCAGCTTATGGAGAAAAGAGACCCAGTACTTC
TRBJ2-7 | TRBD1 | NA | TRBV5-1 | CASSVAGGVVGYEQYF | TGCGCCAGCAGTGTGGCAGGGGGCGTCGTGGGCTACGAGCAGTACTTC
TRBJ2-5 | NA | NA | TRBV7-9 | CASSETGKEETQYF | TGTGCCAGCAGCGAAACAGGAAAGGAAGAGACCCAGTACTTC
TRBJ1-2 | NA | NA | TRBV5-1 | CASSLVTGDNYGYTF | TGCGCCAGCAGCTTGGTTACGGGAGATAACTATGGCTACACCTTC
TRBJ2-6 | TRBD1 | NA | TRBV27 | CASTSPTGQGASGANVLTF | TGTGCCAGCACCTCTCCTACGGGACAGGGGGCCTCTGGGGCCAACGTCCTGACTTTC
TRBJ2-1 | NA | NA | TRBV6-5 | CASRDPVQRYNEQFF | TGTGCCAGCAGAGACCCCGTCCAGCGCTACAATGAGCAGTTCTTC
TRBJ2-2 | TRBD2 | NA | TRBV4-1 | CASSQDLAGVANTGELFF | TGCGCCAGCAGCCAAGATCTAGCGGGGGTAGCGAACACCGGGGAGCTGTTTTTT
TRBJ1-4 | NA | NA | TRBV19 | CASSIDRGHLNEKLFF | TGTGCCAGTAGTATTGATCGTGGACACCTTAATGAAAAACTGTTTTTT
TRBJ1-1 | NA | few | TRBV5-6 | CASSLGGRGTEAFF | TGTGCCAGCAGCTTGGGTGGTCGGGGGACTGAAGCTTTCTTT
TRBJ1-2 | TRBD1 | NA | TRBV30 | CAWSVGTGYGYTF | TGTGCCTGGAGTGTGGGGACAGGGTATGGCTACACCTTC
TRBJ1-1 | NA | NA | TRBV5-1 | CASSLVGGVTEAFF | TGCGCCAGCAGCTTGGTTGGGGGGGTCACTGAAGCTTTCTTT